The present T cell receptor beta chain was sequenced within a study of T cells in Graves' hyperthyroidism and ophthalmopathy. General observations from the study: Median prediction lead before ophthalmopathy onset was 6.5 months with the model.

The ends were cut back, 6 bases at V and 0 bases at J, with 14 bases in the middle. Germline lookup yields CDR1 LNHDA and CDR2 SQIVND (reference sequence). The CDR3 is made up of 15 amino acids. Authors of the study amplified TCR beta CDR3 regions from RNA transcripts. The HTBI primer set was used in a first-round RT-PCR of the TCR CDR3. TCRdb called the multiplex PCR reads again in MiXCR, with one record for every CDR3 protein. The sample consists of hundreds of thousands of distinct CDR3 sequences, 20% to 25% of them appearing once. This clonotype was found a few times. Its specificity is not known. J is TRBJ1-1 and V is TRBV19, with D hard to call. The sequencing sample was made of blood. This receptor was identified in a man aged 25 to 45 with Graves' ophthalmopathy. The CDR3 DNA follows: TGTGCCAGTAGCACCCGGCGGCAGGTGAACACTGAAGCTTTCTTT. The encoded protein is CASSTRRQVNTEAFF.